The 14 T cell receptor beta chains reported below all come from one sample, sequenced in a study of radiation and T cells in renal cell carcinoma. Time point of the sample: blood 4 weeks post-SBRT, at nephrectomy. Treatment of the sample: 15 Gy SBRT to primary tumor, nephrectomy 4 weeks later. This table comes from immunoSEQ multiplex PCR, and its TCRdb copy is limited to in-frame clones, with some not included. The sample has just under 150,000 clones, about 88% seen once. Source: blood, taken from a patient whose treatment included radiotherapy and nephrectomy. The receptors originated from a woman in her 50s with renal cell carcinoma.

V is TRBV7-9 and J is TRBJ2-3; D may be TRBD2 (5 bases). V lost 5 bases and J 0 bases, leaving 15 bases between the germline ends. Germline V gives CDR1 SEHNR, CDR2 FQNEAQ (reference sequence). The CDR3 runs to 16 residues. The DNA for the CDR3 is TGTGCCAGCAGCCTCAGCGGTTCCGCTAGCACAGATACGCAGTATTTT. Amino acids: CASSLSGSASTDTQYF.

This chain links TRBV19 with TRBJ2-7; D is uncertain. The V gene's germline CDR1 is LNHDA and CDR2 SQIVND (reference sequence). The CDR3 is made up of 12 amino acids. The V end lost 5 bases, the J end lost 12 bases, and 17 bases lay between the germline ends. DNA of the CDR3: TGTGCCAGTAGTGTCGGGTCCTCCCTCCCGTACTTC. It encodes CASSVGSSLPYF. Full variable domain (missing parts from reference TRBV19 and TRBJ2-7): DGGITQSPKYLFRKEGQNVTLSCEQNLNHDAMYWYRQDPGQGLRLIYYSQIVNDFQKGDIAEGYSVSREKKESFPLTVTSAQKNPTAFYLCASSVGSSLPYFGPGTRLTVT.

The chain has TRBV6-1 and TRBJ2-5; the D is unclear. Per the germline V gene, CDR1 is MNHNS and CDR2 is SASEGT. The CDR3 runs to 13 residues. V dropped 3 bases and J dropped 1 base, with 6 bases sitting between them. The CDR3 sequence is CASSDVSQETQYF. The CDR3, as DNA: TGTGCCAGCAGTGATGTCAGCCAAGAGACCCAGTACTTC.

The genes are TRBV28 and TRBJ1-1; D unclear. Per germline, CDR1 MDHEN and CDR2 SYDVKM. Trimming removed 4 bases at V and 5 bases at J, with 14 bases between. This CDR3 comprises 14 residues. CDR3 loop: CASSSRLGWTEAFF. CDR3 bases: TGTGCCAGCAGTTCCCGCCTTGGTTGGACTGAAGCTTTCTTT.

This chain joins TRBV6-5 and TRBJ1-5, with 7 bases lining up with TRBD1. The CDR3 is 15 amino acids. V lost 6 bases to trimming and J lost 4 bases; unmatched junction nucleotides: 9. CDR1 and CDR2 from the germline V gene are MNHEY and SVGAGI. The CDR3 nucleotides are TGTGCCAGCAGCCGAAGAGGGGGCGGGAATCAGCCCCAGCATTTT. This translates into CASSRRGGGNQPQHF.

This clone has just one count. This chain uses TRBV5-1 with TRBJ1-1; the match to TRBD1 covers 8 bases. Per germline, CDR1 SGHRS and CDR2 YFSETQ. V lost 0 bases and J lost 1; bases outside the gene matches: 2. The CDR3 totals 15 residues. CDR3 nucleotides: TGCGCCAGCAGCTTGGACAGGGGGGCGAACACTGAAGCTTTCTTT. The encoded protein is CASSLDRGANTEAFF.

This rearrangement joins TRBV13 to TRBJ1-1; TRBD1 agrees at 9 bases. CDR1 and CDR2 (germline): PRHDT, FYEKMQ (reference sequence). The CDR3 extends over 16 amino acids. With 5 bases clipped from V and 5 bases from J, the junction kept 12 bases outside the gene matches. CDR3: CASSTWDRVYGTEAFF. Written as DNA, the CDR3 is TGTGCCAGCAGCACGTGGGACAGGGTGTACGGGACTGAAGCTTTCTTT.

This chain links TRBV9 with TRBJ1-3, with D possibly TRBD1 on 6 matching bases. This CDR3 contains 17 residues. Per germline, CDR1 SGDLS and CDR2 YYNGEE. V lost 0 bases and J lost 0, with 13 bases in between. CDR3 sequence (DNA): TGTGCCAGCAGCGTAGAAGGGCAGGGGATCTCTGGAAACACCATATATTTT. It specifies CASSVEGQGISGNTIYF.

The CDR3 sequence: CASSFSGGENEQFF. In DNA form, the CDR3 reads TGTGCCAGCAGCTTTTCCGGGGGCGAAAATGAGCAGTTCTTC. The chain employs TRBV5-6 and TRBJ2-1, with D perhaps assigned TRBD1 or TRBD2 (6 bases each). Per the germline V gene, CDR1 is SGHDT and CDR2 is YYEEEE. V was shortened by 2 bases and J by 7 bases, with 13 bases between the two germline ends. The CDR3 is made up of 14 amino acids.

The chain combines TRBV14 with TRBJ2-2; D is possibly TRBD2 (6 bases). The CDR3 length is 15 residues. Deletions cut 4 bases from V and 5 bases from J, with 14 bases between. Germline V gene sequence: CDR1 SGHDN, CDR2 FVKESK. CDR3 region: CASSRGGRGTGELFF. In DNA form, the CDR3 reads TGTGCCAGCAGCCGTGGGGGGAGAGGTACCGGGGAGCTGTTTTTT.

This clone has only one observation. The rearrangement joins TRBV7-9 to TRBJ2-5, with TRBD1 matching over 8 bases. Germline V gives CDR1 SEHNR, CDR2 FQNEAQ (reference sequence). V trimming: 5 bases; J trimming: 5 bases; junction bases outside the gene matches: 10. The CDR3 has 15 residues. For the CDR3, the DNA is TGTGCCAGCAGCCCGACAGGGGACGGAACGGAGACCCAGTACTTC. Protein: CASSPTGDGTETQYF.

This rearrangement joins TRBV5-4 to TRBJ2-3, with 15 bases aligning to TRBD2. With 4 bases clipped from V and 4 bases from J, the junction kept 4 bases outside the gene matches. Germline assignment: CDR1 SGHNT and CDR2 YYREEE (reference sequence). The CDR3 consists of 16 residues. The CDR3 DNA reads TGTGCCAGCAGCCCCCGGACTAGCGGGAGGGCAGATACGCAGTATTTT. It yields the protein CASSPRTSGRADTQYF. The variable domain in full, with the rest retrieved from reference TRBV5-4 and TRBJ2-3, is ETGVTQSPTHLIKTRGQQVTLRCSSQSGHNTVSWYQQALGQGPQFIFQYYREEENGRGNFPPRFSGLQFPNYSSELNVNALELDDSALYLCASSPRTSGRADTQYFGPGTRLTVL.

In this sample, this clone turned up once. The rearrangement uses TRBV7-9 and TRBJ2-5, with D tentatively TRBD1 (5 bases). From germline, CDR1 is SEHNR and CDR2 FQNEAQ (reference sequence). The CDR3 spans 13 residues. The V gene lost 3 bases and the J gene lost 0 bases, with 5 bases spanning the gap. The CDR3 loop is CASSLDNQETQYF. As DNA, the CDR3 is TGTGCCAGCAGCTTGGACAACCAAGAGACCCAGTACTTC.

This chain joins TRBV29-1 and TRBJ1-2; the D gene is possibly TRBD1 (5 bases). This CDR3 comprises 12 residues. Germline-derived CDR1 and CDR2 are SQVTM and ANQGSEA. V shed 4 bases and J shed 8 bases, with 14 bases lying between them. The CDR3, as DNA: TGCAGCGTTGGGGGGTCAAAGGGCGGCTACACCTTC. It translates to CSVGGSKGGYTF.